This passage covers 11 T cell receptor beta chains from one sample sequenced in a study of Graves' ophthalmopathy and Graves' hyperthyroidism. Amplification from RNA transcripts yielded the TCR beta CDR3 regions. Amplification began with first-round RT-PCR using HTBI primers, then second-round multiplex PCR was performed. One entry per CDR3 protein results from TCRdb running MiXCR on the multiplex PCR reads. The profile covers 350,000 to 450,000 distinct CDR3 sequences, with 15% to 20% appearing a single time and 1.6% taken by the ten largest. Specimen: peripheral blood. These receptors were obtained from a woman under 30 with Graves' ophthalmopathy.

This clonotype was counted many times. CDR3 DNA: TGTGCCAGCAGTCTGAGCGGCGTCTCTGGAAACACCATATATTTT. Translated: CASSLSGVSGNTIYF. The chain employs TRBV27 and TRBJ1-3; D gene uncertain. Germline V gene sequence: CDR1 MNHEY, CDR2 SMNVEV (reference sequence). V was clipped by 5 bases and J by 0 bases, with 11 bases between them. The CDR3 has 15 amino acids.

J is TRBJ1-2 and V is TRBV6-1; tentative D call: TRBD1 (5 bases). Trimming removed 6 bases from V and 1 base from J, with 15 bases in between. The CDR3 is 15 residues long. The germline V gene encodes CDR1 MNHNS and CDR2 SASEGT. CDR3 sequence reads: CASRPPGRSNYGYTF. CDR3 in DNA: TGTGCCAGCAGACCCCCAGGGAGGAGTAACTATGGCTACACCTTC.

This clonotype was found many times. The V call is TRBV2, the J call TRBJ2-2; D remains ambiguous. The germline V and J ends were trimmed by 2 bases and 4 bases, with 5 bases remaining between them. The CDR3 spans 13 residues. Germline V gene lookup returns CDR1 SNHLY and CDR2 FYNNEI. In DNA form, the CDR3 reads TGTGCCAGCAGTGAATTCCCCACCGGGGAGCTGTTTTTT. Translating gives CASSEFPTGELFF. The full variable domain, completed using reference TRBV2 and TRBJ2-2, is EPEVTQTPSHQVTQMGQEVILRCVPISNHLYFYWYRQILGQKVEFLVSFYNNEISEKSEIFDDQFSVERPDGSNFTLKIRSTKLEDSAMYFCASSEFPTGELFFGEGSRLTVL.

The J gene is TRBJ2-5, the V gene TRBV12-3 or TRBV12-4, with TRBD2 identical over 10 bases. The CDR3 has 19 amino acids. V shed 5 bases and J 6 bases; nucleotides not matched to a gene: 21. DNA for the CDR3: TGTGCCAGCAGTCCCACAGGGTCGGTCAAGCGGGAGGGCGCAAAGACCCAGTACTTC. Protein: CASSPTGSVKREGAKTQYF.

V is TRBV29-1 and J is TRBJ2-4; 7 positions match TRBD1. The length of the CDR3 is 13 residues. V was clipped by 7 bases and J by 6 bases; unmatched bases: 9. Per the germline V gene, CDR1 is SQVTM and CDR2 is ANQGSEA. In DNA, the CDR3 is TGCAGCGCCTCGCGACAGGGCCTAAACATTCAGTACTTC. This gives the protein CSASRQGLNIQYF.

The sample holds one count of this clonotype. The V and J genes are TRBV28 and TRBJ2-7; possible D gene TRBD2, 6 bases. The CDR3 runs 15 residues. The V gene lost 5 bases and the J gene lost 3 bases, with 17 bases spanning the gap. Germline loops: CDR1 MDHEN, CDR2 SYDVKM. CDR3 in DNA: TGTGCCAGCAGTATCGCGGGTCGGGGAGGCTACGAGCAGTACTTC. Encoded protein: CASSIAGRGGYEQYF.

A word on this clonotype: One base away lies a much larger clone, so this may be a sequencing read error. The chain is built from TRBV30 and TRBJ2-7, with no clear D. Germline values: CDR1 GTSNPN, CDR2 SVGIG (reference sequence). There are 11 residues in the CDR3. This chain's CDR3 is CAWRGIHEQCF. In nucleotides, the CDR3 is TGTGCCTGGAGGGGGATCCACGAGCAGTGCTTC.

This clonotype was recorded at least ten times. The gene calls are TRBV6-2 or TRBV6-3 and TRBJ2-4, with D maybe TRBD1 (6 bases). V shed 4 bases and J shed 7 bases, with 14 bases lying between them. Per the germline V gene, CDR1 is MNHEY and CDR2 is SVGEGT. There are 14 residues in the CDR3. CDR3 nucleotide sequence: TGTGCCAGCAGTTTTGATCGGACAGTCAACATTCAGTACTTC. Amino acid sequence: CASSFDRTVNIQYF.

Only a few counts were recorded for this clonotype. A much larger clone is a single base away; this may be a read error. This chain links TRBV28 with TRBJ1-1; D gene uncertain. The CDR3 runs 12 residues. CDR1 and CDR2 from the germline V gene are MDHEN and SYDVKM. Trimming removed 1 base from V and 4 bases from J, with 4 bases in between. This chain's CDR3 is CASSLFTTEAFF. CDR3 coding DNA: TGTGCCAGCAGTTTATTTACCACTGAAGCTTTCTTT.

This clonotype was seen repeatedly, ten times or more. The chain uses TRBV7-2 and TRBJ2-7; D ambiguous. The germline V gene has CDR1 SGHTA and CDR2 FQGNSA. The CDR3 is made up of 13 amino acids. Trimming cost V 6 bases and J 6 bases, with 15 bases left between them. Written as DNA, the CDR3 is TGTGCCAGCAGGGGATCTCTAAGGAGCGAGCAGTACTTC. This gives the protein CASRGSLRSEQYF.

This clonotype appeared many times. The V and J genes are TRBV6-5 and TRBJ2-4, with 12 bases that match TRBD2. Germline V gene sequence: CDR1 MNHEY, CDR2 SVGAGI. The CDR3 runs 19 residues. V trimming: 6 bases; J trimming: 0 bases; junction bases outside the gene matches: 12. DNA for the CDR3: TGTGCCAGCAGCTCTCTAGGACTAGCGGGACTAGGAGCCAAAAACATTCAGTACTTC. It is translated as CASSSLGLAGLGAKNIQYF.